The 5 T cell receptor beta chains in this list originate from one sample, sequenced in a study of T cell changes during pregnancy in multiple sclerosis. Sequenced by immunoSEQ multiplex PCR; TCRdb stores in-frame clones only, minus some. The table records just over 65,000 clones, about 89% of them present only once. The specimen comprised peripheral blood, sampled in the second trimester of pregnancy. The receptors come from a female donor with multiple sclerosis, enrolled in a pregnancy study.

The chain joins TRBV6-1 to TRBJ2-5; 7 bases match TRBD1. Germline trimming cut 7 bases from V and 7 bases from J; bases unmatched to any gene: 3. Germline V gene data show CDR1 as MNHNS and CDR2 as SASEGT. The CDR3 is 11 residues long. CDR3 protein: CASMSGGTQYF. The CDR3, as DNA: TGTGCCAGCATGTCAGGGGGGACCCAGTACTTC.

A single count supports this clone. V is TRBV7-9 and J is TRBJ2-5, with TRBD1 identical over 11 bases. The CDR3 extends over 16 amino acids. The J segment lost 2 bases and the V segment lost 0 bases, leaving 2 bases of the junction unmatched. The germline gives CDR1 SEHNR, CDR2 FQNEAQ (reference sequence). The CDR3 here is CASSLAGTGGQETQYF. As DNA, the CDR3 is TGTGCCAGCAGCTTAGCTGGGACAGGGGGTCAAGAGACCCAGTACTTC. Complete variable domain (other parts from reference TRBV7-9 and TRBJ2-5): DTGVSQNPRHKITKRGQNVTFRCDPISEHNRLYWYRQTLGQGPEFLTYFQNEAQLEKSRLLSDRFSAERPKGSFSTLEIQRTEQGDSAMYLCASSLAGTGGQETQYFGPGTRLLVL.

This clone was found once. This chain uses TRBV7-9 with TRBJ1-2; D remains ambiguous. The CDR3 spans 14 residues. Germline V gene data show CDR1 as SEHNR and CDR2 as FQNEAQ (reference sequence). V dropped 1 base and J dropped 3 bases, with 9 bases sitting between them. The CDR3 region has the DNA TGTGCCAGCAGCTTAGTTGGCAGTTACTATGGCTACACCTTC. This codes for CASSLVGSYYGYTF.

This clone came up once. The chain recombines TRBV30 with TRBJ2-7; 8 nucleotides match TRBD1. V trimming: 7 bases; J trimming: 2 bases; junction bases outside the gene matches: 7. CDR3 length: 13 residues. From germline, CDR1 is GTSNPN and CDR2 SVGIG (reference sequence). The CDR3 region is CASRQGITYEQYF. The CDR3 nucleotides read TGTGCCTCCCGACAGGGGATCACCTACGAGCAGTACTTC.

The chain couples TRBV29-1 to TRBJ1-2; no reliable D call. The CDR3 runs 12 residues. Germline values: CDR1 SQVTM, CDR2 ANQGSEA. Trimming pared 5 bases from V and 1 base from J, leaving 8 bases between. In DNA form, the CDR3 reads TGCAGCGTTTTAACAGTTAACTATGGCTACACCTTC. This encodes CSVLTVNYGYTF.